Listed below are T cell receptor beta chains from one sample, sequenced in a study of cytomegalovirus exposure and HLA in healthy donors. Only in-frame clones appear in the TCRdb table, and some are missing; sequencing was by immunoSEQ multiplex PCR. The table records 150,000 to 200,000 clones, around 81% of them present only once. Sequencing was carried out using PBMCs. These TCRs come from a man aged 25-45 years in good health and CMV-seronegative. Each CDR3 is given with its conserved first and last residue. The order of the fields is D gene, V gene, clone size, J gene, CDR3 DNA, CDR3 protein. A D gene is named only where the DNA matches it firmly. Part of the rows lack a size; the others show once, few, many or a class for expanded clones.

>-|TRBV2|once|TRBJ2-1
TGTGCCAGCAATACCGGGACTCCATCCTACAATGAGCAGTTCTTC
CASNTGTPSYNEQFF
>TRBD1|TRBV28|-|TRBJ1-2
TGTGCCAGCAGCGAGACTCGACAGGGGAGCTATGGCTACACCTTC
CASSETRQGSYGYTF
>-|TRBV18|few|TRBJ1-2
TGTGCCAGCTCCACCTCGGGGGGCGCTGGCTATGGCTACACCTTC
CASSTSGGAGYGYTF
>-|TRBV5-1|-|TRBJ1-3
TGCGCCAGCAGCTTCGAGACAGCTGGAAACACCATATATTTT
CASSFETAGNTIYF
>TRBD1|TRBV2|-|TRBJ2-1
TGTGCCAGCAGGAAAGCCGGGACAGGAGTTTACAATGAGCAGTTCTTC
CASRKAGTGVYNEQFF
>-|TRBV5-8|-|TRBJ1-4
TGTGCCAGCAGCTTGCCGGGTGGAGGAACAACTAATGAAAAACTGTTTTTT
CASSLPGGGTTNEKLFF
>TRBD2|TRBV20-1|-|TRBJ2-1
TGCAGTGCACTAGCGGCCAATGAGCAGTTCTTC
CSALAANEQFF
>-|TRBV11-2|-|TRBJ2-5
TGTGCCAGCAGGGGGCGGGAGACCCAGTACTTC
CASRGRETQYF
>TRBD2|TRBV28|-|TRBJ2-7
TGTGCCAGCAGTCAGACCTTAGCGGGATTCGCCTACGAGCAGTACTTC
CASSQTLAGFAYEQYF
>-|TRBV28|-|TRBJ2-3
TGTGCCAGCAGTTTCTTTTCAGATACGCAGTATTTT
CASSFFSDTQYF
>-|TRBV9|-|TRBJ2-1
TGTGCCAGCAGCGTAGTTCAGGGGAGCTCCTACAATGAGCAGTTCTTC
CASSVVQGSSYNEQFF
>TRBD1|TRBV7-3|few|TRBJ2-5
TGTGCCAGCAGCCAAGGGGCAGGGGGTGAGACCCAGTACTTC
CASSQGAGGETQYF
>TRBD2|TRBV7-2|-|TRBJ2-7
TGTGCCAGCAGTCCATCCGGGACTAGTCGCGAGCAGTACTTC
CASSPSGTSREQYF
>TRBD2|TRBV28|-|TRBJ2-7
TGTGCCAGCGGCACTAGCGGGAGAGGCTACGAGCAGTACTTC
CASGTSGRGYEQYF
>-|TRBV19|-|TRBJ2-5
TGTGCCAGTAGTCCAGGGAACGGGCAAGAGACCCAGTACTTC
CASSPGNGQETQYF
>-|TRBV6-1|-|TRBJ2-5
TGTGCCAGCAGTCTTACAGGGAGTGAGACCCAGTACTTC
CASSLTGSETQYF
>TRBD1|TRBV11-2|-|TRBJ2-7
TGTGCCAGCAGCTTAGGGGACAGGAGATCCTACGAGCAGTACTTC
CASSLGDRRSYEQYF
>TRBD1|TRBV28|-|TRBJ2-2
TGTGCCAGCATACGGACAGGGGGTACCGGGGAGCTGTTTTTT
CASIRTGGTGELFF
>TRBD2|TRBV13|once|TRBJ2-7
TGTGCCAGCAGCTTAGGCCGCTCGGGTAGCGGGAGGTCCTACGAGCAGTACTTC
CASSLGRSGSGRSYEQYF
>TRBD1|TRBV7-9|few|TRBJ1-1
TGTGCCAGCAGCTTAGGACAGGGTGAAGCTTTCTTT
CASSLGQGEAFF
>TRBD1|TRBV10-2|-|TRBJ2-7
TGCGCCAGCAGAAGACAGGGGGCATCCTACGAGCAGTACTTC
CASRRQGASYEQYF
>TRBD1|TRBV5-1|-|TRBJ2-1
TGCGCCAGCAGCGACCGCAGGGGGCAATTGGACAATGAGCAGTTCTTC
CASSDRRGQLDNEQFF
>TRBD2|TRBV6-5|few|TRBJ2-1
TGTGCCAGCAGTTACCCTAGCGGGAGCAATGAGCAGTTCTTC
CASSYPSGSNEQFF
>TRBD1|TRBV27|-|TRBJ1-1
TGTGCCAGCAGTTTAAAGGGGGCCGGGACTTTCTTT
CASSLKGAGTFF
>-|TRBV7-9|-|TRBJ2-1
TGTGCCAGCAGCAGCGGGACACTAGTGGGGACTCACCCATACAATGAGCAGTTCTTC
CASSSGTLVGTHPYNEQFF
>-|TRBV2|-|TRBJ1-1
TGTGCCACCCGGGGAGTGAACACTGAAGCTTTCTTT
CATRGVNTEAFF
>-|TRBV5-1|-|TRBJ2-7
TGCGCCAGCAGCTTGGGCGGTGTTGCGGAGCAGTACTTC
CASSLGGVAEQYF
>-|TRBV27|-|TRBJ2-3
TGTGCCAGCAGTCGACTCGGCACAGATACGCAGTATTTT
CASSRLGTDTQYF
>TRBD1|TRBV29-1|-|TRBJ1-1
TGCAGCGTTGAGCAGGGGGCGCCTGAAGCTTTCTTT
CSVEQGAPEAFF
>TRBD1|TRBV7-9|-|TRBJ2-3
TGTGCCAGCCTTGGGGAGGGACAGGGGGCGGCAGATACGCAGTATTTT
CASLGEGQGAADTQYF